This TCR beta chain was recovered during a study of shared clonotypes between healthy human individuals. The method was immunoSEQ multiplex PCR; TCRdb's version includes in-frame clones alone and lacks a portion of them. The top ten hold over 0.2% of the sample, which has roughly 850,000 clones, roughly 96% seen once. Terminally differentiated effector memory CD45RA+ cells were excluded from the naive CD8 cells, which were CD45RO-negative and positively selected for CCR7. CDR3 length equals 14 residues. V dropped 5 bases and J dropped 1; count of bases not matched to a gene: 3. CDR1 is SGHTA and CDR2 is FQGTGA in the germline V gene.

The J gene is TRBJ2-7, the V gene TRBV7-3, with 9 bases lining up with TRBD1. The receptor comes from a man in his thirties or forties in good health. The sequencing sample was made of naive CD8+ T cells sorted from blood. CDR3 nucleotide sequence: TGTGCCAGCAGCGAAGGACAGGGGTCCTACGAGCAGTACTTC. Its translation: CASSEGQGSYEQYF.